The 13 T cell receptor beta chains listed next were all sequenced from one sample in a study of blood T cell repertoires in COVID-19. The method was immunoSEQ multiplex PCR; TCRdb's version includes in-frame clones alone and lacks a portion of them. This sample has over 200,000 clones, with 80% found just once. The sequenced material came from peripheral blood. The receptors were gathered from a human donor in a cohort sampled during active COVID-19.

The chain employs TRBV6-6 and TRBJ2-5, with TRBD2 identical over 14 bases. Germline-derived CDR1 and CDR2 are MNHNY and SVGAGI (reference sequence). This CDR3 has 16 residues. V was clipped by 7 bases and J by 4 bases; unmatched bases: 8. The CDR3 reads CASTAGTSGRRETQYF. In DNA form, the CDR3 reads TGTGCCAGCACTGCGGGGACTAGCGGGAGAAGAGAGACCCAGTACTTC.

The chain uses TRBV6-5 and TRBJ1-2; TRBD1 matches 12 bases. Trimming cost V 2 bases and J 6 bases; bases outside gene matches: 7. Germline CDR1 reads MNHEY; CDR2 reads SVGAGI. This CDR3 is built from 16 residues. The chain's CDR3 is CASSYRGTGGINGYTF. CDR3 nucleotides: TGTGCCAGCAGTTACAGGGGGACAGGGGGCATTAATGGCTACACCTTC.

The chain is built from TRBV28 and TRBJ2-7, with 10 bases matching TRBD1. The V gene's germline CDR1 is MDHEN and CDR2 SYDVKM. V shed 7 bases and J 4 bases; nucleotides not matched to a gene: 10. The CDR3 is 15 residues long. The CDR3 reads CASIDAGTGEYEQYF. As DNA, the CDR3 is TGTGCCAGCATCGACGCCGGGACAGGGGAATACGAGCAGTACTTC.

Regarding this clone: Other DNA sequences in this sample translate to the same CDR3. This chain uses TRBV7-2 with TRBJ1-6, with unresolved D. V lost 1 base to trimming and J lost 0 bases, with 10 bases between them. Germline V gene data show CDR1 as SGHTA and CDR2 as FQGNSA. This CDR3 region has 17 residues. The CDR3 is CASSLDVLSSYNSPLHF. In DNA form, the CDR3 reads TGTGCCAGCAGCTTAGACGTCTTGAGCTCCTATAATTCACCCCTCCACTTT.

Comment on this clone: A far larger clone is just one base off, so this is likely a read error. V is TRBV28 and J is TRBJ2-7, with D perhaps matching TRBD1 (5 bases). CDR1 and CDR2 (germline): MDHEN, SYDVKM. V shed 6 bases and J shed 3 bases, with 9 bases lying between them. The CDR3 contains 12 residues. The CDR3, as DNA: TGTGCCAGCAGCTTCGACAGCTACGAGCAGTACTTC. Amino acids: CASSFDSYEQYF.

This chain connects TRBV28 to TRBJ1-5; D call uncertain. The CDR3 consists of 14 residues. The ends were cut back, 3 bases at V and 2 bases at J, with 8 bases in the middle. Germline CDR1 is MDHEN and CDR2 is SYDVKM. The CDR3 DNA follows: TGTGCCAGCAGTTTCGTCGGGGGCAATCAGCCCCAGCATTTT. Residues: CASSFVGGNQPQHF.

The gene calls are TRBV11-3 and TRBJ2-7; TRBD2 might be the D (6 bases). Trimming stripped 4 bases from V and 2 bases from J, with 9 bases between. Germline lookup yields CDR1 SGHNT and CDR2 YENEEA. The CDR3 covers 13 residues. The DNA of the CDR3 is TGTGCCAGCAGCTCCGGGAGCGCCTACGAGCAGTACTTC. Protein sequence: CASSSGSAYEQYF.

This clone was found once. The chain has TRBV4-2 and TRBJ2-5; 16 bases are a match to TRBD2. CDR3 size: 16 residues. V lost 3 bases and J lost 2; bases outside the gene matches: 0. From germline, CDR1 is LGHNA and CDR2 YNFKEQ. CDR3 protein: CASSQGLAGGQETQYF. DNA of the CDR3: TGTGCCAGCAGCCAGGGACTAGCGGGAGGGCAAGAGACCCAGTACTTC.

This chain links TRBV7-2 with TRBJ1-4; 11 nucleotides line up with TRBD1. This CDR3 spans 14 amino acids. The germline V gene encodes CDR1 SGHTA and CDR2 FQGNSA. With V trimmed by 1 base and J by 10 bases, 2 bases remained unmatched. The CDR3 spells CASSLGGQGGKLFF. The CDR3 coding sequence is TGTGCCAGCAGCTTAGGGGGACAGGGGGGAAAACTGTTTTTT.

The chain links TRBV5-8 to TRBJ1-2; TRBD1 matches 9 bases. CDR3 length: 12 residues. Germline loops: CDR1 SGHTS, CDR2 YDEGEE. J gave up 10 bases and V 4 bases, and 5 bases lay outside the gene matches. As DNA, the CDR3 is TGTGCCAGCAGCCCGCGACAGGGGGACTACACCTTC. It yields the protein CASSPRQGDYTF.

The V gene is TRBV7-3, the J gene TRBJ2-7; tentatively, D is TRBD2 (5 bases). Germline CDR1 reads SGHTA; CDR2 reads FQGTGA. The CDR3 extends over 16 amino acids. Between the trimmed V and J ends, which lost 5 bases and 0 bases, there was a span of 17 bases. CDR3 nucleotides: TGTGCCAGCAGCCCGCGCGGGCCAACCTCCTCCTACGAGCAGTACTTC. This codes for CASSPRGPTSSYEQYF. Complete variable domain (other parts from reference TRBV7-3 and TRBJ2-7): GAGVSQTPSNKVTEKGKYVELRCDPISGHTALYWYRQSLGQGPEFLIYFQGTGAADDSGLPNDRFFAVRPEGSVSTLKIQRTERGDSAVYLCASSPRGPTSSYEQYFGPGTRLTVT.

The V call is TRBV30, the J call TRBJ2-7; D possibly corresponds to TRBD1 (6 bases). V lost 1 base and J 5 bases, leaving 9 bases between the germline ends. From germline, CDR1 is GTSNPN and CDR2 SVGIG (reference sequence). The CDR3 spans 12 residues. DNA for the CDR3: TGTGCCTGGAGTGAACAGGGACACGAGCAGTACTTC. Protein product: CAWSEQGHEQYF.

This clone was seen a handful of times. V and J are TRBV28 and TRBJ1-5; 9 bases fit TRBD1. Looked up from germline, CDR1 is MDHEN and CDR2 is SYDVKM. V lost 6 bases and J lost 7; bases outside the gene matches: 10. The CDR3 is 15 amino acids. The CDR3 DNA is TGTGCCAGCAGCCCAACAGGGGGCGTAGGACAGCCCCAGCATTTT. Translated, it gives CASSPTGGVGQPQHF.